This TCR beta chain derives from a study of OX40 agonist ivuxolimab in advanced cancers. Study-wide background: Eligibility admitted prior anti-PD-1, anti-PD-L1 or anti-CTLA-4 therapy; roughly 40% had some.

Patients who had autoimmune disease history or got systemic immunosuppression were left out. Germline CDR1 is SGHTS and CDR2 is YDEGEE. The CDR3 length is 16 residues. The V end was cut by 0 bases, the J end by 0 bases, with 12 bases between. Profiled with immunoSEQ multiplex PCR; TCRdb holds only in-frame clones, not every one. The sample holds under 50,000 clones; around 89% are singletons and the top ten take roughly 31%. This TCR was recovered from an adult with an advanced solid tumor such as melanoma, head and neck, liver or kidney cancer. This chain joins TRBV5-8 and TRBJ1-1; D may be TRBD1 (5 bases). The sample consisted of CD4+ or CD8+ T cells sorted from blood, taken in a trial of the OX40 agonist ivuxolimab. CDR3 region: CASSLDTLGVNTEAFF. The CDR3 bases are TGTGCCAGCAGCTTGGACACCCTGGGGGTGAACACTGAAGCTTTCTTT. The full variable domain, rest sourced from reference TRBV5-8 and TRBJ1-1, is EAGVTQSPTHLIKTRGQQATLRCSPISGHTSVYWYQQALGLGLQFLLWYDEGEERNRGNFPPRFSGRQFPNYSSELNVNALELEDSALYLCASSLDTLGVNTEAFFGQGTRLTVV.